Included here is one TCR beta chain sequence, with context. The sample has other DNA sequences that encode this CDR3 too. Looked up from germline, CDR1 is MGHRA and CDR2 is YSYEKL. V lost 0 bases, J lost 1 base, and 6 bases lay in between. The CDR3 is 14 residues long. The data were produced by immunoSEQ multiplex PCR, yet TCRdb's version contains in-frame clones alone and is incomplete. Seen here are 850,000 to 1,200,000 clones, about 77% observed once, and the top ten hold over 1.3%. This sample is part of a study of shared clonotypes between healthy human individuals. Specimen: memory CD4+ T cells sorted from blood. Subset given: CD45RA-negative fraction. This receptor was taken from a man in his late teens or twenties in good health. V and J are TRBV4-1 and TRBJ1-2, with D possibly being TRBD1 (5 bases). CDR3 DNA sequence: TGCGCCAGCAGCCAAGATCAGGGTAACTATGGCTACACCTTC. This translates into CASSQDQGNYGYTF.